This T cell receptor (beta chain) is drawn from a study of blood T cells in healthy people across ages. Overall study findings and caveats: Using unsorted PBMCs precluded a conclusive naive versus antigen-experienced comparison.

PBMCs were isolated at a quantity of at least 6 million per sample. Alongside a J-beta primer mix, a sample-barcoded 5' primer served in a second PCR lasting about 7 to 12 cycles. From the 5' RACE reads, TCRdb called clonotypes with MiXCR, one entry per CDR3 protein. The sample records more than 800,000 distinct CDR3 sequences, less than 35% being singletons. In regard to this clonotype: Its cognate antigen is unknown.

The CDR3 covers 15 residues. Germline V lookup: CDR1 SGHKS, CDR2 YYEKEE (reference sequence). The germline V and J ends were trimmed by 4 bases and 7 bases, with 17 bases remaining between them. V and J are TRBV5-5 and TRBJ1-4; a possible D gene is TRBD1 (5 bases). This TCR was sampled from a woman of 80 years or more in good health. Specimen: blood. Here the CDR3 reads CASSPTGRVGEKLFF. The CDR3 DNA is TGTGCCAGCAGCCCAACGGGCAGGGTTGGTGAAAAACTGTTTTTT.